Presented here are 20 T cell receptor beta chains from one specimen sequenced in a study of tumor-infiltrating lymphocytes in primary liver carcinoma. TCR beta cDNA came from roughly 550 ng total RNA, primed with a constant-region primer. Libraries covering TCR beta were generated through three nested multiplex PCR rounds (using a slightly modified ARM-PCR). A C-beta reverse primer and TRBV1-TRBV30 forward primers served in each of the first two PCR rounds, at ten to eleven cycles apiece. TCRdb itself ran the multiplex PCR reads through MiXCR, one entry per CDR3 protein. The profile shows about 110,000 distinct CDR3 sequences, approximately 70% of them singletons. Both RNA and DNA were isolated together from around 20-30 mg of bulk tissue that had not been sorted. Specimen: liver tumor tissue from sampling region 1. The subset is: tumor region T1, superior pole. These receptors were collected from an older woman with primary liver carcinoma and hepatitis B virus infection.

Worth noting for this clonotype: Relative to the germline gene, one junction end is altered; a read error may explain this. V gene TRBV11-2 combines with J gene TRBJ2-7; D not resolved. CDR1 is SGHAT and CDR2 is FQNNGV in the germline V gene. The CDR3 is 12 residues long. The CDR3 loop reads CASSLNGPEHYF. CDR3 nucleotides: TGTGCCAGCAGCCTAAACGGGCCGGAGCATTACTTC.

As concerns this clonotype: A single base separates this from a much larger clone, so it may be a read error. The chain joins TRBV5-6 to TRBJ1-1; 8 bases are shared with TRBD1. Germline values: CDR1 SGHDT, CDR2 YYEEEE. The CDR3 runs to 13 residues. The CDR3 coding sequence is TGTGTCAGCAGGGGACAGGCGAACACTGAAGCTTTCTTT. This encodes CVSRGQANTEAFF.

The CDR3 nucleotides are TGCGCCAGCACTCTTACCGGGACAGGGAGTGCGGAGCAGTACTTC. It translates to CASTLTGTGSAEQYF. The J gene is TRBJ2-7, the V gene TRBV5-1, with TRBD1 matching over 9 bases. The CDR3 contains 15 residues. V lost 6 bases, J lost 7 bases, and 14 bases stayed unmatched. Germline CDR1 SGHRS, CDR2 YFSETQ.

For this clonotype: Germline is not matched at one junction end, which may reflect a read error. This rearrangement joins TRBV11-2 to TRBJ2-2; possibly TRBD1 for D (6 bases). Germline V CDR1 and CDR2: SGHAT, FQNNGV. The CDR3 contains 15 residues. This chain's CDR3 is CASCLGPGAHGELFF. CDR3 DNA: TGTGCCAGCTGCTTAGGGCCAGGGGCACACGGGGAGCTGTTTTTT. Together with reference TRBV11-2 and TRBJ2-2, the CDR3 gives the full variable domain: EAGVAQSPRYKIIEKRQSVAFWCNPISGHATLYWYQQILGQGPKLLIQFQNNGVVDDSQLPKDRFSAERLKGVDSTLKIQPAKLEDSAVYLCASCLGPGAHGELFFGEGSRLTVL.

The J gene is TRBJ2-6, the V gene TRBV11-3; TRBD2 matches 7 bases. This CDR3 is 18 amino acids long. V shed 6 bases, J shed 3 bases, and the junction held 14 bases outside the gene matches. Germline V gene lookup returns CDR1 SGHNT and CDR2 YENEEA. The DNA for the CDR3 is TGTGCCAGCAGTTTAATTCGAGCGGGATATAGTGGGGCCAACGTCCTGACTTTC. It yields the protein CASSLIRAGYSGANVLTF.

Turning to this clonotype: The junction does not match germline at one end; this may be a read error. The rearrangement links TRBV10-3 to TRBJ2-5, with TRBD1 matching over 9 bases. There are 14 residues in the CDR3. From germline, CDR1 is ENHRY and CDR2 SYGVKD. CDR3 nucleotides: TGTGCCATCAGTGAGACGGACAGGGGAGAGACCCACTACTTC. Its translation: CAISETDRGETHYF.

Comments on this clonotype: A much larger clone lies a single base off, so this may be a read error. The chain joins TRBV4-2 to TRBJ2-1; 8 bases are shared with TRBD2. Germline V gene data show CDR1 as LGHNA and CDR2 as YNFKEQ. This CDR3 is 16 amino acids long. The CDR3 loop reads CVSSQGSGSSYNEQFF. CDR3 sequence (DNA): TGTGTCAGCAGCCAGGGAAGCGGGAGCTCCTACAATGAGCAGTTCTTC.

Turning to this clonotype: At one end the junction does not follow the germline gene, possibly because of a read error. This chain connects TRBV4-1 to TRBJ1-6; TRBD1 agrees at 7 bases. The germline gives CDR1 MGHRA, CDR2 YSYEKL. This CDR3 is built from 21 residues. The CDR3 DNA reads as TGCGCCAGCAGCCAAAGGATTCCGGGACAGTCCAACGCGGATACGGATTCACTCCTCCACTTT. Translating gives CASSQRIPGQSNADTDSLLHF.

In this sample, this clonotype turned up a few times. For the CDR3, the DNA is TGTGCCACCCCTGGAGGATCCCGGAAGACCCAGTACTTC. It specifies CATPGGSRKTQYF. The chain uses TRBV2 and TRBJ2-5; tentatively, D is TRBD2 (5 bases). The V end lost 10 bases, the J end lost 6 bases, and 18 bases lay between the germline ends. CDR1 and CDR2 from the germline V gene are SNHLY and FYNNEI. This CDR3 region has 13 residues.

About this clonotype itself: A much more abundant neighbour one base away suggests this may be a read error. The rearrangement joins TRBV29-1 to TRBJ2-7; 7 bases line up with TRBD1. Germline V CDR1 and CDR2: SQVTM, ANQGSEA. The CDR3 extends over 14 amino acids. V shed 3 bases, J shed 4 bases, and the junction held 9 bases outside the gene matches. CDR3 loop: CSVEGTVDPYEQYF. CDR3 in DNA: TGCAGCGTTGAGGGGACAGTCGACCCTTACGAGCAGTACTTC.

This clonotype was counted many times. The V call is TRBV11-2, the J call TRBJ2-5; no clear D gene. The CDR3 covers 13 residues. V gave up 5 bases and J gave up 7 bases, with 14 bases separating them. CDR1 is SGHAT, CDR2 FQNNGV, per germline. CDR3 residues: CASSLSVERTQYF. For the CDR3, the DNA is TGTGCCAGCAGCCTAAGTGTCGAGAGGACCCAGTACTTC.

The sample holds many counts of this clonotype. This chain links TRBV6-2 or TRBV6-3 with TRBJ2-1, with a weak D call TRBD2 (6 bases). The CDR3 contains 11 residues. CDR1 and CDR2 (germline): MNHEY, SVGEGT. Between the trimmed V and J ends, which lost 8 bases and 9 bases, there was a span of 11 bases. The chain's CDR3 is CASGGAGEQFF. The CDR3 coding sequence is TGTGCCAGCGGGGGAGCGGGTGAGCAGTTCTTC.

For this clonotype: The junction does not match germline at one end; this may be a read error. This sequence joins TRBV7-8 and TRBJ1-5, with D maybe TRBD1 (5 bases). The CDR3 length is 17 residues. Germline CDR1 is SGHVS and CDR2 is FQNEAQ. CDR3 sequence: CVSSLAPVGGGRQPQHF. The CDR3 DNA reads as TGTGTCAGCAGCTTAGCCCCCGTCGGGGGTGGGAGACAGCCCCAGCATTTT.

Concerning this clonotype itself: Just one base apart from a much larger clone, this may be a read error. The chain combines TRBV4-1 with TRBJ2-5; 9 bases align to TRBD1. V was clipped by 8 bases and J by 2 bases; unmatched bases: 18. Germline CDR1 MGHRA, CDR2 YSYEKL. CDR3 size: 18 residues. DNA of the CDR3: TGCGCCAGCGCTCCCCCGGGCCGTAACAGGGGGCCTCAAGAGACCCAGTACTTC. As protein: CASAPPGRNRGPQETQYF.

This chain uses TRBV5-1 with TRBJ2-7, with TRBD2 matching over 7 bases. This CDR3 region has 14 residues. CDR1 is SGHRS, CDR2 YFSETQ, per germline. V lost 3 bases, J lost 3 bases, and 6 bases stayed unmatched. In nucleotides, the CDR3 is TGCGCCAGCAGCTACGCGGGAGTAGACTACGAGCAGTACTTC. Encoded protein: CASSYAGVDYEQYF.

Comment on this clonotype: This sequence may be a read error, since a much larger clone differs from it by one base. The chain combines TRBV29-1 with TRBJ2-7; 9 nucleotides line up with TRBD1. Unmatched junction bases numbered 5, after V lost 5 bases and J lost 6 bases. Germline CDR1 and CDR2: SQVTM and ANQGSEA. This CDR3 region has 12 residues. The CDR3 sequence is CSVNGTGPEQYF. The CDR3 DNA reads TGCAGCGTTAACGGGACAGGGCCCGAGCAGTACTTC.

About this clonotype itself: A junction boundary mismatches the germline segment, possibly from a read error. The gene calls are TRBV11-1 and TRBJ2-3; 7 nucleotides agree with TRBD2. Germline V CDR1 and CDR2: SGHAT, FQDESV (reference sequence). The CDR3 is 14 amino acids. Written as DNA, the CDR3 is TGTGCCAACTGCTTAAGGCAACGTGCGGGAGTGTCTCACTTT. Its translation: CANCLRQRAGVSHF.

On this clonotype: The junction differs from germline at one of its ends, possibly a read error. The CDR3 sequence: CVSSLWAGGGYTF. In nucleotides, the CDR3 is TGTGTCAGCAGTTTATGGGCAGGGGGAGGCTACACCTTC. The rearrangement links TRBV28 to TRBJ1-2, with TRBD1 matching over 7 bases. CDR1 is MDHEN and CDR2 is SYDVKM in the germline V gene. The length of the CDR3 is 13 residues.

On this clonotype itself: A read error may explain this, as a much larger clone is one base away. CDR3 DNA: TGTGCCGGCGGACGGGGGGCCGGGAGGTATGAGCAGTTCTTC. As protein: CAGGRGAGRYEQFF. The genes are TRBV6-5 and TRBJ2-1; possible D gene TRBD2, 7 bases. Trimming pared 11 bases from V and 8 bases from J, leaving 22 bases between. This CDR3 comprises 14 residues. The germline gives CDR1 MNHEY, CDR2 SVGAGI.

In this sample, this clonotype turned up many times. V is TRBV6-1 and J is TRBJ2-5; TRBD2 aligns across 7 bases. Germline V gives CDR1 MNHNS, CDR2 SASEGT. This CDR3 is 14 amino acids long. The junction had 9 bases not matched to a gene; V was cut back by 6 bases and J by 5 bases. The CDR3 DNA is TGTGCCAGCAGCCGGGCGGCAGCGGGGGAGACCCAGTACTTC. This gives the protein CASSRAAAGETQYF.